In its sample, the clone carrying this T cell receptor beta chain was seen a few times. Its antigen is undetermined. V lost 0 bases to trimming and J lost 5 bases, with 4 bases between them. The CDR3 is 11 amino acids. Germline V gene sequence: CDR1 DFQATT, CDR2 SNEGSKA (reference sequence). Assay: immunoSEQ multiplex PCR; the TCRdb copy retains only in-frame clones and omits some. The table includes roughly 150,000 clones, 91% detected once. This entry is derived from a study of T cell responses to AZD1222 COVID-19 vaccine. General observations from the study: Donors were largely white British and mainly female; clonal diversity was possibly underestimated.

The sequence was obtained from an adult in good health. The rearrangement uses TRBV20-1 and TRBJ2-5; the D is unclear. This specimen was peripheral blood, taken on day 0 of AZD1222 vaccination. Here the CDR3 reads CSARDWETQYF. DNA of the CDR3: TGCAGTGCTAGAGATTGGGAGACCCAGTACTTC.